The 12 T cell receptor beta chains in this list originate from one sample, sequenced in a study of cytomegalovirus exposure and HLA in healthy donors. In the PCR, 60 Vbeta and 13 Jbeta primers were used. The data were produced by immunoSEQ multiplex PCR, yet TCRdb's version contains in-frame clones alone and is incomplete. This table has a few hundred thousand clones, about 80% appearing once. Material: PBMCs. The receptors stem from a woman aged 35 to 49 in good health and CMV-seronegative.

This CDR3 reads CASSQGTASNIQYF. Written as DNA, the CDR3 is TGTGCCAGCAGTCAGGGGACAGCCTCAAACATTCAGTACTTC. The V gene is TRBV6-6, the J gene TRBJ2-4, with 7 bases matching TRBD1. After removal of 5 bases from V and 6 bases from J, the junction contained 7 bases not matched to a gene. This CDR3 comprises 14 residues. The germline gives CDR1 MNHNY, CDR2 SVGAGI (reference sequence).

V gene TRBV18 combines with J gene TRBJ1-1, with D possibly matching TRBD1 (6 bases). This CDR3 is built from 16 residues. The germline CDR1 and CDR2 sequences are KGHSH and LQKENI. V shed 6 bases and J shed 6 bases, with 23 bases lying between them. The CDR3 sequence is CASSPGVLSSGAEAFF. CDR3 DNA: TGTGCCAGCTCCCCAGGGGTCCTCTCATCGGGAGCTGAAGCTTTCTTT.

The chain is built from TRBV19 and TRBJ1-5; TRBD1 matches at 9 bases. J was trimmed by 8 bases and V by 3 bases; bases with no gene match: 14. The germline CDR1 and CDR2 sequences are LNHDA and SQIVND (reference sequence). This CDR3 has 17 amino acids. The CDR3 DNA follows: TGTGCCAGTAGTATCGGAGGACAGATGACAGGGGGTGAGCCCCAGCATTTT. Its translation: CASSIGGQMTGGEPQHF.

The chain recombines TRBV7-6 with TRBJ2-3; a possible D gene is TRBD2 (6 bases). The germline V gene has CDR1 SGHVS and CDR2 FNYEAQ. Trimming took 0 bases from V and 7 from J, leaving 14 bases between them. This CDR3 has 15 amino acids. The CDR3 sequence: CASSLAGGPPNTQYF. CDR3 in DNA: TGTGCCAGCAGCTTAGCGGGGGGTCCCCCGAATACGCAGTATTTT.

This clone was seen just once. The CDR3 sequence is CAWSGQVPGYTF. The CDR3 bases are TGTGCCTGGAGTGGACAGGTACCTGGCTACACCTTC. This chain links TRBV30 with TRBJ1-2; perhaps TRBD1 as D (6 bases). Trimming removed 1 base at V and 7 bases at J, with 10 bases between. Germline CDR1 is GTSNPN and CDR2 is SVGIG (reference sequence). This CDR3 is 12 amino acids long. Using reference TRBV30 and TRBJ1-2 for the parts outside the CDR3, the full variable domain is SQTIHQWPATLVQPVGSPLSLECTVEGTSNPNLYWYRQAAGRGLQLLFYSVGIGQISSEVPQNLSASRPQDRQFILSSKKLLLSDSGFYLCAWSGQVPGYTFGSGTRLTVV.

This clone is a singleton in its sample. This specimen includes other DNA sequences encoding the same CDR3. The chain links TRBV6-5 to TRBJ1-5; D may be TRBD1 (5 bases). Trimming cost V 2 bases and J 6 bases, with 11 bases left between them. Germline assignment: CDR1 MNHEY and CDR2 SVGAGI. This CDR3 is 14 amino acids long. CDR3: CASSYSRGIQPQHF. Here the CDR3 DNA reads TGTGCCAGCAGTTACAGTCGGGGGATTCAGCCCCAGCATTTT.

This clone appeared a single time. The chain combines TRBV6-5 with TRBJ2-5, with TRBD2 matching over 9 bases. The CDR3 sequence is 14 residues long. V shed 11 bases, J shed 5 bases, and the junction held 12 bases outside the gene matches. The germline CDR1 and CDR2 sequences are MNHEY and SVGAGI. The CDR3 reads CAPIAGVKVETQYF. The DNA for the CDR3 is TGTGCCCCGATAGCGGGGGTTAAGGTTGAGACCCAGTACTTC.

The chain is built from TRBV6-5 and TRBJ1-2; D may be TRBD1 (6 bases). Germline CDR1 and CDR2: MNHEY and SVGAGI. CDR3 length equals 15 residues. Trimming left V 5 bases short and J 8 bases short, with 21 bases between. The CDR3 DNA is TGTGCCAGCAGTAATGGACAGCCAGGTGACGCCGGCTACACCTTC. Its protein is CASSNGQPGDAGYTF.

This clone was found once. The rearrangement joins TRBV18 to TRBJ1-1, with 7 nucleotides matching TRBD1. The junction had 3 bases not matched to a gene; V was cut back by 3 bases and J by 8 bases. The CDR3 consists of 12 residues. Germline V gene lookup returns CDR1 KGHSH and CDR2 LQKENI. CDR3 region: CASSPRQGEAFF. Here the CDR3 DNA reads TGTGCCAGCTCACCGAGACAGGGCGAAGCTTTCTTT. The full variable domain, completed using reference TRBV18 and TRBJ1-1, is NAGVMQNPRHLVRRRGQEARLRCSPMKGHSHVYWYRQLPEEGLKFMVYLQKENIIDESGMPKERFSAEFPKEGPSILRIQQVVRGDSAAYFCASSPRQGEAFFGQGTRLTVV.

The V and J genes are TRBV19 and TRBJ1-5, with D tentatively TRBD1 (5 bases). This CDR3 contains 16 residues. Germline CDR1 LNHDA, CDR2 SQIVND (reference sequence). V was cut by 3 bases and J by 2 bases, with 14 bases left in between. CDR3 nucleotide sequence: TGTGCCAGTAGTATCCCCCGGGGGGTTGGCAATCAGCCCCAGCATTTT. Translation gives CASSIPRGVGNQPQHF.

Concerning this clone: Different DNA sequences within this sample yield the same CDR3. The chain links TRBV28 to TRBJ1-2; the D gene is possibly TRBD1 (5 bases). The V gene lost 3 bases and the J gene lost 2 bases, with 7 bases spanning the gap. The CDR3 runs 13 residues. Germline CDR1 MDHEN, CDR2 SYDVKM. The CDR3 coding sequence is TGTGCCAGCAGTTTGGCAGGGAACTATGGCTACACCTTC. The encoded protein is CASSLAGNYGYTF.

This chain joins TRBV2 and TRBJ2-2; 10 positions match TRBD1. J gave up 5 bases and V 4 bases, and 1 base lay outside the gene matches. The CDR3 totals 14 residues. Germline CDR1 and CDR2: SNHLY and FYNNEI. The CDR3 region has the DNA TGTGCCAGCAGTGTGGGACAGGGGACCGGGGAGCTGTTTTTT. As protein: CASSVGQGTGELFF.